The T cell receptor (beta chain) under discussion was sequenced for a study of T-cell memory formation after mild COVID-19 (dated by TCRdb to the early 2020s). Concerning the study at large: Most TCR sequence clusters were specific to one of the two donors. In two donors, T-cell clones that expanded and contracted after mild COVID-19 were followed by sequencing TCRalpha and TCRbeta repertoires longitudinally. The cohort comprised two young, previously healthy adult volunteers, one female and one male. What the authors observed across the whole study: Balanced CD4/CD8 phenotypes were observed for clones contracting from day 15 to 85, whereas a bias towards CD4+ was observed for a second wave of clones expanding from day 15 to 37. Contracting CD4+ clones appeared mostly in the CM and EM memory subsets, whereas CD8+ clones were enriched in EMRA. SARS-CoV-2 specificity of the second-wave clones peaking on day 37 was not confirmed. Some responding clones were found in pre-infection memory, which suggests that pre-existing cross-reactive memory T cells took part in the SARS-CoV-2 response. The study covered only a couple of mild cases, and larger cohorts including severe cases with pre-infection samples were considered necessary.

PBMCs were isolated by Ficoll-Paque density gradient centrifugation. Reads for this sample came from an Illumina NovaSeq 6000. TCRalpha and TCRbeta cDNA libraries were built by 5'RACE with constant-segment primers, adding sample barcodes and unique molecular identifiers. Trizol reagent was used to extract RNA from every sample. Libraries were amplified in two PCR steps, with a second sample barcode and Illumina TruSeq adapters added in the second step. Libraries were sequenced on an Illumina NovaSeq with 2 x 150 bp paired-end reads. The source study handled its data this way. The reads were demultiplexed and collapsed into UMI-guided consensus sequences using migec v1.2.7. Using mixcr v2.1.11, UMI consensuses were aligned to TRA and TRB V and J templates and then assembled into clonotypes. Expanded or contracted clonotypes were those called significant by both edgeR and NoisET, with noise models trained on biological replicates. For edgeR calls, the cutoffs were a false discovery rate-adjusted p below 0.01 and a log2 fold-change threshold of 1. As an exploratory analysis of dynamics, max-normalized trajectories of the 1000 most abundant clonotypes were examined with PCA combined with hierarchical clustering. The CD4 or CD8 phenotype of responding clones was assigned using the separately sequenced CD4+ and CD8+ repertoires. TCRdb trimmed the raw reads at Q25, called clones with MiXCR and kept productive beta chains. Merged by CDR3 protein, the rows form single entries marked with the most common genes and DNA. The V and J calls and clone size are TCRdb's, not the authors'. The sample table shows around 410,000 distinct CDR3 sequences, and roughly a quarter are seen once. The top ten constitute over 10% of the sample.

The table lists this clonotype with a few counts. Its antigen is still unknown. Base qualities were left out, and no much larger clone turns up one base away. Trimming takes 3 bases from V and 5 bases from J, and the germline ends sit 12 bases apart. CDR1 and CDR2, looked up from the germline V gene, are SGHRS and YFSETQ. Spanning cysteine to phenylalanine, the CDR3 consists of 13 amino acids. The retained sequence is limited to the CDR3, 39 bases, with the frame set at the first base. This TCR came from an adult woman who had mild COVID-19 (a few samples of this study predate the infection). The sample titles of this study are shuffled in the database, so cell type and time point are left out; the donor was told from shared clones. The rearranged segments are TRBV5-1 and TRBJ2-7; the D gene cannot be named for sure. Input material: PBMCs or a T cell subset sorted from them (not recorded which). The DNA sequence follows: TGCGCCAGCAGCTCGCGGCAGGATAACGAGCAGTACTTC. Its translation is CASSSRQDNEQYF.